Following are 28 T cell receptor beta chains from one sample sequenced in a study of CD8 T cells in ankylosing spondylitis. Regarding the study as a whole: What seemed typical of ankylosing spondylitis blood was a TCR beta motif built from about 8 highly homologous variants.

Via MiXCR, TCRdb re-called the 5' RACE reads, giving one row per CDR3 protein. The table has about 390,000 distinct CDR3 sequences, about 22% seen once. Their antigen targets remain unknown. Specimen: blood, either unsorted or a sorted T cell fraction (not recorded which). These receptor sequences come from a male donor with ankylosing spondylitis.

V and J are TRBV7-9 and TRBJ2-6; D call uncertain. Trimming removed 4 bases from V and 1 base from J, with 14 bases in between. Germline V gives CDR1 SEHNR, CDR2 FQNEAQ (reference sequence). The CDR3 sequence is 17 residues long. CDR3 sequence reads: CASSSRTRLSGANVLTF. Here the CDR3 DNA reads TGTGCCAGCAGCTCACGGACCAGGCTTTCTGGGGCCAACGTCCTGACTTTC.

This clonotype was detected many times. The chain uses TRBV5-1 and TRBJ2-3, with no clear D. V dropped 0 bases and J dropped 4 bases, with 12 bases sitting between them. This CDR3 contains 15 residues. In germline, CDR1 is SGHRS, CDR2 YFSETQ. As DNA, the CDR3 is TGCGCCAGCAGCTTGGAAGGGCGACGCGCAGATACGCAGTATTTT. This sequence encodes CASSLEGRRADTQYF.

There are many counts of this clonotype. This sequence joins TRBV30 and TRBJ2-2, with 11 bases aligning to TRBD1. Trimming took 2 bases from V and 7 from J; bases not matched to a gene: 6. The CDR3 is made up of 15 amino acids. Germline V CDR1 and CDR2: GTSNPN, SVGIG (reference sequence). This CDR3 is CAWSRGQGDGGELFF. As DNA, the CDR3 is TGTGCCTGGAGTCGGGGACAGGGGGATGGCGGGGAGCTGTTTTTT. The full variable domain, its missing parts supplied by reference TRBV30 and TRBJ2-2, is SQTIHQWPATLVQPVGSPLSLECTVEGTSNPNLYWYRQAAGRGLQLLFYSVGIGQISSEVPQNLSASRPQDRQFILSSKKLLLSDSGFYLCAWSRGQGDGGELFFGEGSRLTVL.

V and J are TRBV20-1 and TRBJ2-7; D call uncertain. V gave up 3 bases and J gave up 5 bases, with 14 bases separating them. CDR1 DFQATT and CDR2 SNEGSKA come from the germline V gene (reference sequence). The CDR3 covers 13 residues. CDR3 nucleotides: TGCAGTGCTAGGACTTCCTCCCAGAACGAGCAGTACTTC. The encoded protein is CSARTSSQNEQYF.

This clonotype showed up just a few times. The gene calls are TRBV5-8 and TRBJ2-7; perhaps D is TRBD1 or TRBD2 (5 bases each). V was trimmed by 0 bases and J by 3 bases, leaving 13 bases between them. The CDR3 spans 15 residues. Germline values: CDR1 SGHTS, CDR2 YDEGEE. CDR3 in amino acids: CASSLDWDGRYEQYF. The CDR3 coding sequence is TGTGCCAGCAGCTTGGACTGGGACGGCCGCTACGAGCAGTACTTC.

This clonotype turned up a few times. The V and J genes are TRBV12-3 or TRBV12-4 and TRBJ1-2; D remains ambiguous. This CDR3 is 15 amino acids long. V was clipped by 4 bases and J by 1 base, with 13 bases between them. CDR3 DNA: TGTGCCAGCAGTTCTGGGCAGGCGCTTAACTATGGCTACACCTTC. This sequence encodes CASSSGQALNYGYTF.

This clonotype has ten or more counts. This sequence joins TRBV5-1 and TRBJ2-1; D is undetermined. Germline V CDR1 and CDR2: SGHRS, YFSETQ. Between the trimmed V and J ends, which lost 0 bases and 10 bases, there was a span of 8 bases. The CDR3 spans 12 residues. CDR3 sequence reads: CASSLEVGEQFF. In nucleotides, the CDR3 is TGCGCCAGCAGCTTGGAGGTTGGCGAGCAGTTCTTC. Complete variable domain (other parts from reference TRBV5-1 and TRBJ2-1): KAGVTQTPRYLIKTRGQQVTLSCSPISGHRSVSWYQQTPGQGLQFLFEYFSETQRNKGNFPGRFSGRQFSNSRSEMNVSTLELGDSALYLCASSLEVGEQFFGPGTRLTVL.

This clonotype appeared many times. The chain combines TRBV12-3 or TRBV12-4 with TRBJ2-2; D gene ambiguous. This CDR3 region has 13 residues. Trimming removed 7 bases at V and 0 bases at J, with 6 bases between. CDR3 coding DNA: TGTGCCAGCACCCTGACGAACACCGGGGAGCTGTTTTTT. It codes for CASTLTNTGELFF.

The gene calls are TRBV12-3 or TRBV12-4 and TRBJ1-4; tentative D call: TRBD1 (5 bases). The germline V and J ends were trimmed by 4 bases and 5 bases, with 17 bases remaining between them. This CDR3 comprises 16 residues. The CDR3 DNA is TGTGCCAGCAGTTCCCGGGACTTGGTTCAGAATGAAAAACTGTTTTTT. This translates into CASSSRDLVQNEKLFF.

The chain uses TRBV5-1 and TRBJ2-3; possibly TRBD1 for D (6 bases). V lost 3 bases to trimming and J lost 2 bases, with 10 bases between them. Germline CDR1 is SGHRS and CDR2 is YFSETQ. This CDR3 is built from 14 residues. The CDR3 is CASSYGTYTDTQYF. The CDR3 DNA follows: TGCGCCAGCAGCTACGGGACATACACAGATACGCAGTATTTT. Together with reference TRBV5-1 and TRBJ2-3, the CDR3 gives the full variable domain: KAGVTQTPRYLIKTRGQQVTLSCSPISGHRSVSWYQQTPGQGLQFLFEYFSETQRNKGNFPGRFSGRQFSNSRSEMNVSTLELGDSALYLCASSYGTYTDTQYFGPGTRLTVL.

This chain connects TRBV4-3 to TRBJ2-7; D is unresolved. Trimming removed 1 base at V and 2 bases at J, with 12 bases between. Per the germline V gene, CDR1 is LGHNA and CDR2 is YSLEER. This CDR3 contains 15 residues. The CDR3 DNA reads as TGCGCCAGCAGCCAAGTCTGGGCGCCAGCCTACGAGCAGTACTTC. Translating gives CASSQVWAPAYEQYF.

This clonotype was found a few times. CDR3 in DNA: TGTGCCAGCAGCCAAAATGACCGTCCGGGTCTTAACTATGGCTACACCTTC. Amino acids: CASSQNDRPGLNYGYTF. The chain joins TRBV3-1 to TRBJ1-2, with D hard to call. With 2 bases removed from V and 1 base from J, the gap between germline ends came to 17 bases. The CDR3 covers 17 residues. Germline V gene data show CDR1 as LGHDT and CDR2 as YNNKEL (reference sequence).

The chain recombines TRBV9 with TRBJ2-3, with 9 bases lining up with TRBD1. The V segment lost 4 bases and the J segment 6 bases; nucleotides outside the gene matches: 12. CDR3 length equals 16 residues. Looked up from germline, CDR1 is SGDLS and CDR2 is YYNGEE. This CDR3 is CASSLAPGQGGDTQYF. The CDR3, as DNA: TGTGCCAGCAGCCTAGCTCCGGGACAGGGCGGGGATACGCAGTATTTT.

The rearrangement uses TRBV7-3 and TRBJ2-2; 7 nucleotides match TRBD1. CDR3 length equals 15 residues. V was pared by 5 bases and J by 1 base, with 4 bases of the junction left unmatched. Germline CDR1 is SGHTA and CDR2 is FQGTGA. The CDR3 here is CASSHRTGNTGELFF. In DNA form, the CDR3 reads TGTGCCAGCAGCCACCGGACAGGGAACACCGGGGAGCTGTTTTTT.

This clonotype was observed a handful of times. This rearrangement joins TRBV12-3 or TRBV12-4 to TRBJ2-7; D unresolved. V lost 2 bases, J lost 0 bases, and 17 bases lay in between. The CDR3 has 17 amino acids. CDR3 nucleotide sequence: TGTGCCAGCAGTTTACAAGACTTTAGCAGGAGCTCCTACGAGCAGTACTTC. It translates to CASSLQDFSRSSYEQYF.

This clonotype occurred many times. The J gene is TRBJ2-5, the V gene TRBV20-1; D is ambiguous. V dropped 6 bases and J dropped 2 bases, with 4 bases sitting between them. The CDR3 sequence is 10 residues long. Germline values: CDR1 DFQATT, CDR2 SNEGSKA (reference sequence). The CDR3 loop is CSATQETQYF. CDR3 nucleotides: TGCAGTGCAACGCAAGAGACCCAGTACTTC.

This chain joins TRBV5-1 and TRBJ2-7; 7 nucleotides match TRBD2. This CDR3 has 15 amino acids. CDR1 SGHRS and CDR2 YFSETQ come from the germline V gene. V lost 3 bases and J lost 7; bases outside the gene matches: 13. In nucleotides, the CDR3 is TGCGCCAGCAGCTCCCTAGCGGAGCGGCTGGGGGAGCAGTACTTC. This gives the protein CASSSLAERLGEQYF. The variable domain in full, with the rest retrieved from reference TRBV5-1 and TRBJ2-7, is KAGVTQTPRYLIKTRGQQVTLSCSPISGHRSVSWYQQTPGQGLQFLFEYFSETQRNKGNFPGRFSGRQFSNSRSEMNVSTLELGDSALYLCASSSLAERLGEQYFGPGTRLTVT.

The chain combines TRBV20-1 with TRBJ2-7; perhaps TRBD2 as D (7 bases). Trimming removed 0 bases at V and 7 bases at J, with 16 bases between. This CDR3 has 14 amino acids. CDR1 DFQATT and CDR2 SNEGSKA come from the germline V gene (reference sequence). CDR3 DNA: TGCAGTGCTAGAGATGCGGGGGCGGCGAGAGAGCAGTACTTC. It yields the protein CSARDAGAAREQYF.

The table lists this clonotype with a few counts. This chain joins TRBV4-1 and TRBJ2-1; 9 bases are a match to TRBD2. V shed 1 base and J 5 bases; nucleotides not matched to a gene: 6. CDR3 length equals 16 residues. Germline loops: CDR1 MGHRA, CDR2 YSYEKL. The CDR3 loop is CASSQARLAVNNEQFF. DNA of the CDR3: TGCGCCAGCAGCCAAGCCCGACTAGCGGTTAACAATGAGCAGTTCTTC.

V is TRBV19 and J is TRBJ1-5; tentative D call: TRBD1 (5 bases). The CDR3 spans 17 residues. The V gene lost 5 bases and the J gene lost 11 bases, with 28 bases spanning the gap. Germline lookup yields CDR1 LNHDA and CDR2 SQIVND (reference sequence). This chain's CDR3 is CASSGAVGQLQSLAQHF. CDR3 in DNA: TGTGCCAGTAGTGGGGCGGTTGGGCAACTACAATCGTTGGCCCAGCATTTT.

There are a few counts of this clonotype. CDR3 bases: TGCAGTGCTACTGGGACAGGGGACGAGCAGTACTTC. It encodes CSATGTGDEQYF. This chain joins TRBV20-1 and TRBJ2-7; 10 nucleotides agree with TRBD1. With V trimmed by 4 bases and J by 5 bases, 2 bases remained unmatched. Germline V gene lookup returns CDR1 DFQATT and CDR2 SNEGSKA (reference sequence). The CDR3 length is 12 residues.

The V and J genes are TRBV15 and TRBJ1-4; D perhaps matches TRBD1 (5 bases). V dropped 1 base and J dropped 7 bases, with 10 bases sitting between them. The CDR3 length is 14 residues. CDR1 LNHNV and CDR2 YYDKDF come from the germline V gene (reference sequence). DNA of the CDR3: TGTGCCACCAGCAGAGGGGGGGTTCGTGAAAAACTGTTTTTT. Amino acid sequence: CATSRGGVREKLFF.

This clonotype occurred a few times. V gene TRBV5-1 combines with J gene TRBJ2-7; 9 bases are shared with TRBD1. Looked up from germline, CDR1 is SGHRS and CDR2 is YFSETQ. With V trimmed by 0 bases and J by 5 bases, 3 bases remained unmatched. This CDR3 is built from 14 residues. The CDR3 nucleotides are TGCGCCAGCAGCTTGGGACAGGGGGGGGACGAGCAGTACTTC. As protein: CASSLGQGGDEQYF.

This clonotype was detected only a few times. The rearrangement joins TRBV12-3 or TRBV12-4 to TRBJ1-5; weak D call: TRBD1 (5 bases). CDR3 size: 14 residues. V lost 7 bases, J lost 2 bases, and 12 bases lay in between. The CDR3 coding sequence is TGTGCCAGCACCCTCACGGGACGCAATCAGCCCCAGCATTTT. It codes for CASTLTGRNQPQHF.

This clonotype was observed a handful of times. This chain connects TRBV20-1 to TRBJ2-3; 15 nucleotides match TRBD2. This CDR3 is built from 18 residues. Germline lookup yields CDR1 DFQATT and CDR2 SNEGSKA (reference sequence). V shed 1 base and J 4 bases; nucleotides not matched to a gene: 9. In nucleotides, the CDR3 is TGCAGTGCTAGAGGAGGACTAGCGGGAGGGCCTGGGGCAGATACGCAGTATTTT. Its protein is CSARGGLAGGPGADTQYF.

This clonotype came up many times. V gene TRBV10-3 combines with J gene TRBJ1-1; 9 positions agree with TRBD1. Germline CDR1 is ENHRY and CDR2 is SYGVKD. This CDR3 contains 14 residues. J was trimmed by 1 base and V by 6 bases; bases with no gene match: 3. CDR3 nucleotides: TGTGCCATCAGCCCGGGACAGGGGAACACTGAAGCTTTCTTT. It is translated as CAISPGQGNTEAFF.

This sequence joins TRBV5-1 and TRBJ2-5; 11 bases fit TRBD2. This CDR3 contains 19 residues. V lost 4 bases, J lost 5 bases, and 19 bases stayed unmatched. Germline CDR1 SGHRS, CDR2 YFSETQ. The CDR3 is CASSPRTSSGRNMGETQYF. The CDR3, as DNA: TGCGCCAGCAGCCCCCGGACGTCTAGCGGGAGGAATATGGGCGAGACCCAGTACTTC.

This clonotype was observed a few times. This rearrangement joins TRBV12-3 or TRBV12-4 to TRBJ2-2, with D possibly being TRBD2 (5 bases). CDR3 length equals 14 residues. Trimming removed 5 bases at V and 1 base at J, with 8 bases between. CDR3 loop: CASSTRENTGELFF. The CDR3 bases are TGTGCCAGCAGTACTCGGGAGAACACCGGGGAGCTGTTTTTT.